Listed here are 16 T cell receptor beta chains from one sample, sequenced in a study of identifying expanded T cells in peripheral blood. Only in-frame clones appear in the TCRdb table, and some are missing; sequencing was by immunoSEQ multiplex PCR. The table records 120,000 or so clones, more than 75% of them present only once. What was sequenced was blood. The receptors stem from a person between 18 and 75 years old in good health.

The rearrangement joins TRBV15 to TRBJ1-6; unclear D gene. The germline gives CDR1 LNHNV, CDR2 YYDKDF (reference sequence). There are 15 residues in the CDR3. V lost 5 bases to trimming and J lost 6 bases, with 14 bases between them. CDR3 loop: CATSGEARSNSPLHF. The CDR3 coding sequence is TGTGCCACCAGCGGGGAGGCCAGAAGTAATTCACCCCTCCACTTT.

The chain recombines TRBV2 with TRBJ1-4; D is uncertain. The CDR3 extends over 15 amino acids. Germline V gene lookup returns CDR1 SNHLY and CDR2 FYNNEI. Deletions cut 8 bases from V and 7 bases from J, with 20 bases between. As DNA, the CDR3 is TGTGCCAGCTGGCAAGAAGCGGGTCAAATTGAAAAACTGTTTTTT. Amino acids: CASWQEAGQIEKLFF.

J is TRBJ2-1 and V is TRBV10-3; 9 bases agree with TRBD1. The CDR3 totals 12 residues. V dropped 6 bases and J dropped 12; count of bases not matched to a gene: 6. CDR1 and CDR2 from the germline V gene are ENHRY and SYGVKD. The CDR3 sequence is CAIRRTGDRQFF. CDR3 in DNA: TGTGCCATCAGAAGGACAGGGGACAGGCAGTTCTTC.

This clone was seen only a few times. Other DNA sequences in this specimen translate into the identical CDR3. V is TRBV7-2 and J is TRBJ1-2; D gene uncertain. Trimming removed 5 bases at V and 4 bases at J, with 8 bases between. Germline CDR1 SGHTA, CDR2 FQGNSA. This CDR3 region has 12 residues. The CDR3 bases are TGTGCCAGCAGCCCCGCTCCCTATGGCTACACCTTC. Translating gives CASSPAPYGYTF.

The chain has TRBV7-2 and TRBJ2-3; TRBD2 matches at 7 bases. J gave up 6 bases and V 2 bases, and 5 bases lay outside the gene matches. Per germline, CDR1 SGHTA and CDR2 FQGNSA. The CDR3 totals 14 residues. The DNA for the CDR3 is TGTGCCAGCAGCTTACGGGGGGTCTGGGATACGCAGTATTTT. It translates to CASSLRGVWDTQYF.

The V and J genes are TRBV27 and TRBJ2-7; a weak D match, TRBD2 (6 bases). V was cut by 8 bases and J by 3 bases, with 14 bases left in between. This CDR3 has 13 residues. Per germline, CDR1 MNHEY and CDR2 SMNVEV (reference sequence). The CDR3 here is CASGTSAGYEQYF. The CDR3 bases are TGTGCCAGCGGGACCTCAGCGGGCTACGAGCAGTACTTC.

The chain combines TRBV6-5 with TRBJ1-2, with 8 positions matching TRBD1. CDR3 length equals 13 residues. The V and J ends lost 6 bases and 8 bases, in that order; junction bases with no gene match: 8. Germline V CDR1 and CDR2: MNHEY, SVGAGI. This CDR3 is CASRPDRVGGYTF. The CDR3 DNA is TGTGCCAGCAGACCGGACAGGGTGGGCGGCTACACCTTC.

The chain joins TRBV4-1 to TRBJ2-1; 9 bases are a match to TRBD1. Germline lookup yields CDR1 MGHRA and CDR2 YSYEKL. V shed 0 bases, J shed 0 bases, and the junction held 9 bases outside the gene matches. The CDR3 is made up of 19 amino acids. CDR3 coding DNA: TGCGCCAGCAGCCAAGATCCGGGACAGGGCGGTTCCTCCTACAATGAGCAGTTCTTC. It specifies CASSQDPGQGGSSYNEQFF.

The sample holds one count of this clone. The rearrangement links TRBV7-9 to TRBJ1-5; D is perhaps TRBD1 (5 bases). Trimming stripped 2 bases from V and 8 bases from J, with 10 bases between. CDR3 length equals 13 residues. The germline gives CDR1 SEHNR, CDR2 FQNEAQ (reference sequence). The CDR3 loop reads CASSLKGGEPQHF. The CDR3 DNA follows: TGTGCCAGCAGCTTAAAGGGAGGGGAGCCCCAGCATTTT.

CDR3 protein: CAWRVLSGGTTF. The CDR3, as DNA: TGTGCCTGGAGGGTCTTGTCAGGGGGGACCACCTTC. The V call is TRBV30, the J call TRBJ1-2; TRBD1 aligns across 7 bases. Trimming removed 3 bases from V and 13 bases from J; junction bases left unmatched: 11. Germline V gene data show CDR1 as GTSNPN and CDR2 as SVGIG (reference sequence). CDR3 length: 12 residues. Supplemented by reference TRBV30 and TRBJ1-2, the full variable domain reads SQTIHQWPATLVQPVGSPLSLECTVEGTSNPNLYWYRQAAGRGLQLLFYSVGIGQISSEVPQNLSASRPQDRQFILSSKKLLLSDSGFYLCAWRVLSGGTTFGSGTRLTVV.

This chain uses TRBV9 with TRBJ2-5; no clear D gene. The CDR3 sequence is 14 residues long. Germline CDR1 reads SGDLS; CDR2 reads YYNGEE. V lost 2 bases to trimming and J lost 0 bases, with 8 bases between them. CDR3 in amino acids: CASSVDVNQETQYF. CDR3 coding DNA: TGTGCCAGCAGCGTTGACGTTAACCAAGAGACCCAGTACTTC.

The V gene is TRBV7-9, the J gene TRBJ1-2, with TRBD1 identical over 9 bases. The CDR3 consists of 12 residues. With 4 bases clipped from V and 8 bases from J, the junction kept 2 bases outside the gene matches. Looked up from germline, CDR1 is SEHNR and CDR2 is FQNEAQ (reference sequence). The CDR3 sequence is CASSWTGEGYTF. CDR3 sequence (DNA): TGTGCCAGCAGCTGGACAGGGGAGGGCTACACCTTC. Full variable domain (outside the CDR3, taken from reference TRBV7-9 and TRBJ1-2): DTGVSQNPRHKITKRGQNVTFRCDPISEHNRLYWYRQTLGQGPEFLTYFQNEAQLEKSRLLSDRFSAERPKGSFSTLEIQRTEQGDSAMYLCASSWTGEGYTFGSGTRLTVV.

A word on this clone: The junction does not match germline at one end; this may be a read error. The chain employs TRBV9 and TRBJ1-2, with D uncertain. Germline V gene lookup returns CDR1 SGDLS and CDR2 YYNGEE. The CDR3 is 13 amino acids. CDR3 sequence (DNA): TGTGCCAGCGGCGTAGCTGCCTACTATGGCTACACCTTC. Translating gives CASGVAAYYGYTF.

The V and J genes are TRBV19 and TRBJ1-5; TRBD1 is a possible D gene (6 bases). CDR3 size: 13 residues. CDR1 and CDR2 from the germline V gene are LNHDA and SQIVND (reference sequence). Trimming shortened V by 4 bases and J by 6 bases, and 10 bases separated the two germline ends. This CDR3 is CASSKQGIQPQHF. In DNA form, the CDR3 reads TGTGCCAGTAGTAAACAGGGTATTCAGCCCCAGCATTTT.

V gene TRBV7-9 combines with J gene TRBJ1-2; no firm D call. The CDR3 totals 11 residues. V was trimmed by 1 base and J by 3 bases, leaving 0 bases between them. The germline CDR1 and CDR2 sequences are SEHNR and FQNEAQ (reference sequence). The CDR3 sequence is CASSLDYGYTF. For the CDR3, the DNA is TGTGCCAGCAGCTTAGACTATGGCTACACCTTC.

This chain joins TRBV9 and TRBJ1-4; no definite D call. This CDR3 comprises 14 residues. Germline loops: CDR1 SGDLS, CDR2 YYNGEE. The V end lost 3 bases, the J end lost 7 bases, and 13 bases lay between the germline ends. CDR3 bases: TGTGCCAGCAGCGCGACATTCGAGATTGAAAAACTGTTTTTT. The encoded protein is CASSATFEIEKLFF.